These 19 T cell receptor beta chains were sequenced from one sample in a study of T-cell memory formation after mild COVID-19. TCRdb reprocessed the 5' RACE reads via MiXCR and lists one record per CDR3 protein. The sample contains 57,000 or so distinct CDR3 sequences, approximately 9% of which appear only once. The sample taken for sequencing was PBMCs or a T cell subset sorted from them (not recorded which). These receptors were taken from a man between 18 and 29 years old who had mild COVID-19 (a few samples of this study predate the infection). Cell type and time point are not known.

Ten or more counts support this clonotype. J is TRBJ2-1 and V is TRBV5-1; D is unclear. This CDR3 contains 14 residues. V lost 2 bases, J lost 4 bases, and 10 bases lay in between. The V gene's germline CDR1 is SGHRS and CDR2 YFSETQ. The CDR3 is CASSLGTAYNEQFF. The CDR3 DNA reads TGCGCCAGCAGCTTAGGCACAGCTTACAATGAGCAGTTCTTC.

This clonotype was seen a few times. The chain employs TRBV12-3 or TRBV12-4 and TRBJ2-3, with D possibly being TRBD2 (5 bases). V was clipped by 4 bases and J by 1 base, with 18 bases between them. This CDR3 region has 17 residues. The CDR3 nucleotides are TGTGCCAGCAGTTCCCCCCCGGGGAACGGCCGCACAGATACGCAGTATTTT. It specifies CASSSPPGNGRTDTQYF.

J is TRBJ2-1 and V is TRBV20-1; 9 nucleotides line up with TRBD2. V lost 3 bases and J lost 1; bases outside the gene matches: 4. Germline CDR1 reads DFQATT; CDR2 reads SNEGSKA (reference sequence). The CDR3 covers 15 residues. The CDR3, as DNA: TGCAGTGCTAGCGGGCTAGCGGGGTCCTACAATGAGCAGTTCTTC. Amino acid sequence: CSASGLAGSYNEQFF.

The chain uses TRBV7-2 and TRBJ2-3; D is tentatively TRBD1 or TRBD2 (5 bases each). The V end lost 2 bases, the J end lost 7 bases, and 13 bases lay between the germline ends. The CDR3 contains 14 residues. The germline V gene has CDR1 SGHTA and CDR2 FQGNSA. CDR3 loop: CASSLPGSRNTQYF. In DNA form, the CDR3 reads TGTGCCAGCAGCTTACCAGGGAGCAGGAATACGCAGTATTTT.

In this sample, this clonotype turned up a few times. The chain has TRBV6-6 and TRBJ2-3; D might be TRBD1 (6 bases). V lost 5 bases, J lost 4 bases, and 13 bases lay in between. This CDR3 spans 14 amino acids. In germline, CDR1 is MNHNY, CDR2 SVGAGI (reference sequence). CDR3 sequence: CASSLQGGADTQYF. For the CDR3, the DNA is TGTGCCAGCAGTCTACAGGGTGGGGCAGATACGCAGTATTTT.

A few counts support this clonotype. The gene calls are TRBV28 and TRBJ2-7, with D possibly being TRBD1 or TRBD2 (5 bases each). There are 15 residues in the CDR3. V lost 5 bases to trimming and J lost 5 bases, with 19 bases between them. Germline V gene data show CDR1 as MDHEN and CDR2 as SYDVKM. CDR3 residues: CASSHEGMTENEQYV. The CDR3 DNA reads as TGTGCCAGCAGTCATGAGGGGATGACGGAAAACGAGCAGTACGTC.

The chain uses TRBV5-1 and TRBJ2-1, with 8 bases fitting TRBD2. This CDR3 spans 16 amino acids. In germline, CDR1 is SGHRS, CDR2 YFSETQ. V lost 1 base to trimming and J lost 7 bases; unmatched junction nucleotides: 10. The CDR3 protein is CASSLYSGEGGNEQFF. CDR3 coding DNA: TGCGCCAGCAGCTTGTATAGCGGGGAAGGGGGAAATGAGCAGTTCTTC.

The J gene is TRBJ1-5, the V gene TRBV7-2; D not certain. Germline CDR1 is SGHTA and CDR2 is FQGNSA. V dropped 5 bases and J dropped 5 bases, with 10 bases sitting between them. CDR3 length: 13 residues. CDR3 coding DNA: TGTGCCAGCAGCCGAGTGCGGGATCAGCCCCAGCATTTT. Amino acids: CASSRVRDQPQHF.

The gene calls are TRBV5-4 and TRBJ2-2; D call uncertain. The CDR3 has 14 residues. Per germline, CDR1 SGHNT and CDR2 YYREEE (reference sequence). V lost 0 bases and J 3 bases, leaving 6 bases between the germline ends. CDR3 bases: TGTGCCAGCAGCTTGGTGTATGACACCGGGGAGCTGTTTTTT. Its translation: CASSLVYDTGELFF.

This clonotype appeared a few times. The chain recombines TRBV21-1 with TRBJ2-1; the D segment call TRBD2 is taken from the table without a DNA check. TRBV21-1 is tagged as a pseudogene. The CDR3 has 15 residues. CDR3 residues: CASSKPASGYNEQFF. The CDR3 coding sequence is TGTGCCAGCAGCAAACCAGCTAGCGGGTACAATGAGCAGTTCTTC.

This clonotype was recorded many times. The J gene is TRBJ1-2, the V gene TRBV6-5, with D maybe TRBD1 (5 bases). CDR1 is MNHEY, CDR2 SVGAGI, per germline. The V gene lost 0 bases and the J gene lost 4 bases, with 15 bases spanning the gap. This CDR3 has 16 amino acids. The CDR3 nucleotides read TGTGCCAGCAGTTACTCGGGGCAGGGTAGTTTCTATGGCTACACCTTC. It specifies CASSYSGQGSFYGYTF.

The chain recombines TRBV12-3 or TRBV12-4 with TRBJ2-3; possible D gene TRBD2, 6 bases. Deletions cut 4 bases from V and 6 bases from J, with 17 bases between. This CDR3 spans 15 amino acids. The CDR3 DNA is TGTGCCAGCAGTTCCGCCATAGCGGCTAGGGATACGCAGTATTTT. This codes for CASSSAIAARDTQYF.

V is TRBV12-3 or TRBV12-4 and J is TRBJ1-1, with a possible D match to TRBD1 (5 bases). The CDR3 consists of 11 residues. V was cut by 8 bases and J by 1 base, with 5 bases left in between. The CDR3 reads CASQGNTEAFF. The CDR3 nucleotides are TGTGCCAGCCAGGGGAACACTGAAGCTTTCTTT.

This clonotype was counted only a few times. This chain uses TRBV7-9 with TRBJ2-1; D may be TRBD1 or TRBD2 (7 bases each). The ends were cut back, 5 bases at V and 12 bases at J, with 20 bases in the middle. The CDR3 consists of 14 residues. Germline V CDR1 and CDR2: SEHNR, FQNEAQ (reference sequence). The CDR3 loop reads CASSAQQGGVVQFF. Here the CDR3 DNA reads TGTGCCAGCAGCGCCCAGCAGGGGGGGGTAGTGCAGTTCTTC.

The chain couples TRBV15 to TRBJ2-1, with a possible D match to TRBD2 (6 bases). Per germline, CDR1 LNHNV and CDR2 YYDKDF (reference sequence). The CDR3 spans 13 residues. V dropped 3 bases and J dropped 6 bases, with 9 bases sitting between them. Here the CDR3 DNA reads TGTGCCACCAGCAGTCTGCGGGGCAATGAGCAGTTCTTC. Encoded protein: CATSSLRGNEQFF.

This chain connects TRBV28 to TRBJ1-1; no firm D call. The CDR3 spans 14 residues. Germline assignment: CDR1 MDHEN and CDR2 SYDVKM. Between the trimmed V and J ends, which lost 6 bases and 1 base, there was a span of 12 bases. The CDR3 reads CASSTDAQNTEAFF. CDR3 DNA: TGTGCCAGCAGCACGGACGCACAGAACACTGAAGCTTTCTTT. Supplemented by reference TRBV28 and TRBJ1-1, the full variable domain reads DVKVTQSSRYLVKRTGEKVFLECVQDMDHENMFWYRQDPGLGLRLIYFSYDVKMKEKGDIPEGYSVSREKKERFSLILESASTNQTSMYLCASSTDAQNTEAFFGQGTRLTVV.

The CDR3 nucleotides read TGTGCCAGCATCTTAGGGGACTGGCGATACAATGAGCAGTTCTTC. It encodes CASILGDWRYNEQFF. V gene TRBV12-3 or TRBV12-4 combines with J gene TRBJ2-1, with a possible D match to TRBD2 (6 bases). The CDR3 is made up of 15 amino acids. V was clipped by 7 bases and J by 4 bases, with 17 bases between them.

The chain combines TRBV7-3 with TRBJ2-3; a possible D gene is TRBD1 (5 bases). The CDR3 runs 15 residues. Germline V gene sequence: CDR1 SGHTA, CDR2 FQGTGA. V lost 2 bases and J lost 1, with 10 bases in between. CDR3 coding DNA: TGTGCCAGCAGCTTACAGGGATTGCGCACAGATACGCAGTATTTT. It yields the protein CASSLQGLRTDTQYF.

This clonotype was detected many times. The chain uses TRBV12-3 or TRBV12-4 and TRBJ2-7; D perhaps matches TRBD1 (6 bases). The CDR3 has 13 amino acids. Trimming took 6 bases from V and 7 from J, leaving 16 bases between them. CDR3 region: CASSPRVRGEQYV. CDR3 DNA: TGTGCCAGCAGCCCGAGGGTCAGGGGAGAGCAGTACGTC.